The next 22 T cell receptor beta chains were all read from a single sample in a study of radiation and T cells in renal cell carcinoma. Time point denoted: baseline pretreatment blood. Treatment defined: 15 Gy SBRT to primary tumor, nephrectomy 4 weeks later. Some clones are missing from TCRdb's copy, which holds only in-frame ones; the method was immunoSEQ multiplex PCR. The sample records about 130,000 clones, approximately 91% being singletons. Sequenced material: blood, taken from a patient whose treatment included radiotherapy and nephrectomy. These receptors originate from a woman in her forties or fifties with renal cell carcinoma.

The sample holds one count of this clone. This chain connects TRBV18 to TRBJ2-7; D might be TRBD1 (6 bases). V lost 2 bases, J lost 1 base, and 9 bases lay in between. The V gene's germline CDR1 is KGHSH and CDR2 LQKENI. The length of the CDR3 is 14 residues. CDR3 in amino acids: CASSPGDTSYEQYF. The CDR3 DNA is TGTGCCAGCTCACCAGGGGACACATCCTACGAGCAGTACTTC.

The V call is TRBV5-6, the J call TRBJ1-4, with D tentatively TRBD1 (5 bases). CDR1 is SGHDT, CDR2 YYEEEE, per germline. This CDR3 spans 16 amino acids. V lost 0 bases to trimming and J lost 4 bases, with 13 bases between them. The CDR3 coding sequence is TGTGCCAGCAGCTTGGAGCGTACGGACATTAATGAAAAACTGTTTTTT. It is translated as CASSLERTDINEKLFF.

The chain uses TRBV18 and TRBJ2-5, with 8 bases fitting TRBD1. Germline V CDR1 and CDR2: KGHSH, LQKENI. After removal of 3 bases from V and 5 bases from J, the junction contained 5 bases not matched to a gene. This CDR3 region has 14 residues. The CDR3 coding sequence is TGTGCCAGCTCACCCGGACAGGGTGGGGAGACCCAGTACTTC. This codes for CASSPGQGGETQYF.

This clone was observed once. The chain recombines TRBV5-1 with TRBJ1-2; TRBD1 matches at 7 bases. Trimming at V came to 4 bases and at J to 4 bases, leaving 7 bases not matched to a gene. Germline CDR1 reads SGHRS; CDR2 reads YFSETQ. The CDR3 sequence is 14 residues long. CDR3 DNA: TGCGCCAGCAGCCCGTCAGGGGGAGGCTATGGCTACACCTTC. Amino acids: CASSPSGGGYGYTF. Full variable domain (remainder filled in from reference TRBV5-1 and TRBJ1-2): KAGVTQTPRYLIKTRGQQVTLSCSPISGHRSVSWYQQTPGQGLQFLFEYFSETQRNKGNFPGRFSGRQFSNSRSEMNVSTLELGDSALYLCASSPSGGGYGYTFGSGTRLTVV.

Only a few counts were recorded for this clone. The chain is built from TRBV20-1 and TRBJ1-1; D is ambiguous. Germline V gene data show CDR1 as DFQATT and CDR2 as SNEGSKA (reference sequence). CDR3 length: 11 amino acids. Trimming pared 4 bases from V and 4 bases from J, leaving 7 bases between. CDR3 sequence reads: CSANRPTEAFF. The CDR3 DNA follows: TGCAGTGCTAACAGACCCACTGAAGCTTTCTTT.

V is TRBV15 and J is TRBJ1-2, with 9 bases aligning to TRBD1. J lost 8 bases, V lost 0 bases, and 10 bases had no gene match. The CDR3 covers 16 residues. Germline lookup yields CDR1 LNHNV and CDR2 YYDKDF (reference sequence). CDR3 loop: CATSRDLKGQGYGYTF. CDR3 bases: TGTGCCACCAGCAGAGATCTAAAGGGACAGGGATACGGCTACACCTTC. Variable domain in full (rest from reference TRBV15 and TRBJ1-2): DAMVIQNPRYQVTQFGKPVTLSCSQTLNHNVMYWYQQKSSQAPKLLFHYYDKDFNNEADTPDNFQSRRPNTSFCFLDIRSPGLGDTAMYLCATSRDLKGQGYGYTFGSGTRLTVV.

The rearrangement links TRBV4-1 to TRBJ2-7, with D possibly called TRBD1 or TRBD2 (5 bases each). V gave up 0 bases and J gave up 3 bases, with 18 bases separating them. The CDR3 contains 17 residues. CDR1 and CDR2 (germline): MGHRA, YSYEKL. DNA of the CDR3: TGCGCCAGCAGCCAAGATCTGGTCGGGGACCTCGGCTACGAGCAGTACTTC. Amino acid sequence: CASSQDLVGDLGYEQYF.

This chain connects TRBV4-1 to TRBJ1-2; D might be TRBD1 (5 bases). Germline V gene lookup returns CDR1 MGHRA and CDR2 YSYEKL. There are 18 residues in the CDR3. V lost 0 bases, J lost 5 bases, and 22 bases lay in between. The CDR3, as DNA: TGCGCCAGCAGCCAAGATCGTGACGGGGTCGGGACCGCTTATGGCTACACCTTC. This translates into CASSQDRDGVGTAYGYTF.

This chain connects TRBV5-4 to TRBJ1-4; D might be TRBD1 (6 bases). The CDR3 consists of 14 residues. V dropped 0 bases and J dropped 7 bases, with 10 bases sitting between them. Germline values: CDR1 SGHNT, CDR2 YYREEE (reference sequence). The CDR3 spells CASSLGRGGEKLFF. In nucleotides, the CDR3 is TGTGCCAGCAGCTTGGGCAGGGGCGGTGAAAAACTGTTTTTT.

J is TRBJ2-1 and V is TRBV5-1; TRBD2 matches 8 bases. The CDR3 runs to 14 residues. Germline CDR1 SGHRS, CDR2 YFSETQ. The trim removed 6 bases at V and 2 bases at J, leaving 4 bases unmatched. CDR3: CASTAGGTYNEQFF. The DNA for the CDR3 is TGCGCCAGCACGGCGGGGGGTACCTACAATGAGCAGTTCTTC.

The chain links TRBV13 to TRBJ2-2; 7 bases match TRBD2. Germline CDR1 reads PRHDT; CDR2 reads FYEKMQ (reference sequence). The CDR3 has 16 amino acids. Trimming removed 8 bases from V and 0 bases from J; junction bases left unmatched: 9. CDR3 sequence (DNA): TGTGCCAGCGGGGCCTTACTAGCGACGAACACCGGGGAGCTGTTTTTT. It specifies CASGALLATNTGELFF.

This sequence joins TRBV6-5 and TRBJ1-4; D unresolved. Germline CDR1 MNHEY, CDR2 SVGAGI. The length of the CDR3 is 11 residues. The V gene lost 8 bases and the J gene lost 8 bases, with 9 bases spanning the gap. The CDR3 nucleotides read TGTGCCAGCCGGGGAATCGAAAAACTGTTTTTT. Translated: CASRGIEKLFF.

This chain uses TRBV19 with TRBJ1-5; no definite D call. V dropped 8 bases and J dropped 1 base, with 9 bases sitting between them. CDR3 length: 13 residues. The germline V gene encodes CDR1 LNHDA and CDR2 SQIVND (reference sequence). CDR3 loop: CASAKDSNQPQHF. The CDR3 bases are TGTGCCAGTGCCAAGGACAGCAATCAGCCCCAGCATTTT.

The rearrangement joins TRBV18 to TRBJ1-3; D is uncertain. Trimming pared 2 bases from V and 0 bases from J, leaving 11 bases between. Germline loops: CDR1 KGHSH, CDR2 LQKENI. This CDR3 contains 16 residues. The CDR3 here is CASSPELQSSGNTIYF. CDR3 in DNA: TGTGCCAGCTCACCAGAGTTACAGAGCTCTGGAAACACCATATATTTT. The variable domain in full, with the rest retrieved from reference TRBV18 and TRBJ1-3, is NAGVMQNPRHLVRRRGQEARLRCSPMKGHSHVYWYRQLPEEGLKFMVYLQKENIIDESGMPKERFSAEFPKEGPSILRIQQVVRGDSAAYFCASSPELQSSGNTIYFGEGSWLTVV.

As to this clone: Mismatch with germline at one junction end may stem from a read error. The gene calls are TRBV7-7 and TRBJ1-1; D not resolved. The germline V gene encodes CDR1 SSHAT and CDR2 FNYEAQ (reference sequence). The CDR3 spans 13 residues. CDR3 sequence reads: CASSRATGTEAFF. CDR3 coding DNA: TGTGCTAGCAGCCGAGCGACGGGGACTGAAGCTTTCTTT.

J is TRBJ1-5 and V is TRBV28; D unresolved. V was trimmed by 2 bases and J by 1 base, leaving 12 bases between them. Germline V gene data show CDR1 as MDHEN and CDR2 as SYDVKM. The CDR3 has 16 amino acids. The CDR3 sequence is CASSLMDRTSNQPQHF. The CDR3 DNA follows: TGTGCCAGCAGTTTAATGGACCGTACCAGCAATCAGCCCCAGCATTTT.

The table lists this clone with a few counts. The chain recombines TRBV19 with TRBJ1-1; D might be TRBD1 (6 bases). Germline V lookup: CDR1 LNHDA, CDR2 SQIVND (reference sequence). V gave up 2 bases and J gave up 4 bases, with 20 bases separating them. The CDR3 has 17 residues. The CDR3 sequence is CASSIPQMGGQSTEAFF. The CDR3 nucleotides read TGTGCCAGTAGTATACCCCAAATGGGCGGACAGTCCACTGAAGCTTTCTTT.

This chain joins TRBV7-6 and TRBJ2-7, with 11 bases that match TRBD2. The CDR3 consists of 17 residues. CDR1 and CDR2 from the germline V gene are SGHVS and FNYEAQ. Losses at the gene ends were 5 bases for V and 5 bases for J; bases not matched to a gene: 14. This CDR3 reads CASSPGKIAGGRNEQYF. Written as DNA, the CDR3 is TGTGCCAGCAGCCCCGGTAAAATAGCGGGGGGGCGGAACGAGCAGTACTTC.

The V and J genes are TRBV5-1 and TRBJ2-2; the D is unclear. The V gene's germline CDR1 is SGHRS and CDR2 YFSETQ. Between the trimmed V and J ends, which lost 0 bases and 4 bases, there was a span of 10 bases. CDR3 length: 15 amino acids. CDR3 amino acids: CASSLVSRSTGELFF. In DNA, the CDR3 is TGCGCCAGCAGCTTGGTTTCCAGATCCACCGGGGAGCTGTTTTTT.

The rearrangement uses TRBV5-1 and TRBJ2-3; D assignment may be TRBD1 or TRBD2 (5 bases each). Trimming took off 1 base at V and 3 bases at J, with 15 bases between the two ends. Germline CDR1 is SGHRS and CDR2 is YFSETQ. This CDR3 region has 16 residues. In DNA, the CDR3 is TGCGCCAGCAGCTTGACCCCGGGACGGCCGACAGATACGCAGTATTTT. Translation: CASSLTPGRPTDTQYF.

The chain couples TRBV4-1 to TRBJ2-7, with D possibly being TRBD2 (6 bases). Germline CDR1 reads MGHRA; CDR2 reads YSYEKL. The CDR3 is made up of 14 amino acids. Trimming pared 2 bases from V and 4 bases from J, leaving 12 bases between. The CDR3 bases are TGCGCCAGCAGCCAAACGGAGGGTTGGTACGAGCAGTACTTC. Protein sequence: CASSQTEGWYEQYF.

V and J are TRBV2 and TRBJ2-2; D uncertain. CDR3 length: 15 residues. Germline loops: CDR1 SNHLY, CDR2 FYNNEI. The V gene lost 2 bases and the J gene lost 4 bases, with 11 bases spanning the gap. The CDR3 loop reads CASSEFFGGTGELFF. The CDR3 coding sequence is TGTGCCAGCAGTGAATTCTTCGGCGGCACCGGGGAGCTGTTTTTT.